This T cell receptor (beta chain) derives from a study of cytomegalovirus exposure and HLA in healthy donors. Concerning this clone: What it recognizes is unknown.

The V end was cut by 0 bases, the J end by 4 bases, with 8 bases between. The germline V gene encodes CDR1 SGHRS and CDR2 YFSETQ. This CDR3 comprises 14 residues. Use of 60 Vbeta and 13 Jbeta primers characterized the PCR. The data were produced by immunoSEQ multiplex PCR, yet TCRdb's version contains in-frame clones alone and is incomplete. This sample has some 80,000 clones, with around 73% found just once. Study-wide points: The authors later linked a missense DCLRE1C variant to TCR beta V- and J-gene trimming. Confirmation in vitro established that a few CMV-associated chains were specific for CMV antigens.

This clonotype originated in a man aged 50 to 59 in good health and CMV-seronegative. This chain connects TRBV5-1 to TRBJ1-5; no clear D gene. Input material: PBMCs. The CDR3 loop reads CASSLDSHNQPQHF. As DNA, the CDR3 is TGCGCCAGCAGCTTGGACAGCCATAATCAGCCCCAGCATTTT.